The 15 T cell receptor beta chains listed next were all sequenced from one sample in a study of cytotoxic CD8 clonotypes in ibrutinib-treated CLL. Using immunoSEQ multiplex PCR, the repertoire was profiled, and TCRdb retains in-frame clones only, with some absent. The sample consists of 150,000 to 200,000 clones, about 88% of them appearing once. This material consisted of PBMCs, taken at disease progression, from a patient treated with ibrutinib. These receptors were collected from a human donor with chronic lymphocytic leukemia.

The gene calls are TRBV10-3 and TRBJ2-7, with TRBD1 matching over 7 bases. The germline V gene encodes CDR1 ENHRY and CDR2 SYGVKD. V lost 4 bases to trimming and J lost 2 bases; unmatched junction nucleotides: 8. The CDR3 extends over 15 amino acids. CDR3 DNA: TGTGCCATCAGTGGAGGTCGGACAGGCCCCTACGAGCAGTACTTC. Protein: CAISGGRTGPYEQYF.

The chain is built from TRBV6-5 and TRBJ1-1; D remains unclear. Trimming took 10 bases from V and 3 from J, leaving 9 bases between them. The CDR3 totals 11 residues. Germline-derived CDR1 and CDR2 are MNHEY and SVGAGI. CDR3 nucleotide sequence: TGTGCCATCGGGCGGGACACTGAAGCTTTCTTT. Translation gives CAIGRDTEAFF.

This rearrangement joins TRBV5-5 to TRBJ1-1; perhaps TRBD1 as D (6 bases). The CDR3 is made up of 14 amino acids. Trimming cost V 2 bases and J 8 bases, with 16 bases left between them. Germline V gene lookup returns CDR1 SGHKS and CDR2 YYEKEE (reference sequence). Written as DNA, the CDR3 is TGTGCCAGCAGCTTCGGGACACAAGACCCAGAAGCTTTCTTT. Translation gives CASSFGTQDPEAFF.

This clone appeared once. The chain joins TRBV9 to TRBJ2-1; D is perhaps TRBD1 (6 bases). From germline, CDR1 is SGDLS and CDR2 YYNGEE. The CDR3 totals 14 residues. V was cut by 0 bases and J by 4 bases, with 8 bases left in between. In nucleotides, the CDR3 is TGTGCCAGCAGCGTAGGTCAGGGGTACAATGAGCAGTTCTTC. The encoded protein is CASSVGQGYNEQFF.

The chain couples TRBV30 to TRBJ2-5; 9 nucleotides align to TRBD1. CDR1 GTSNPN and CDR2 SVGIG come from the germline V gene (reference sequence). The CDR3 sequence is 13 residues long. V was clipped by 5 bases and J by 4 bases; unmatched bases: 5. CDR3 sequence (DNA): TGTGCCTGGGGACGGACAGGGGTAGAGACCCAGTACTTC. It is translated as CAWGRTGVETQYF.

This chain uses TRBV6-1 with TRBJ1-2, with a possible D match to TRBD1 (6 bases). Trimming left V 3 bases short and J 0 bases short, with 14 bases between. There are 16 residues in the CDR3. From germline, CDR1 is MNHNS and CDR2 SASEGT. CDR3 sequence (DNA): TGTGCCAGCAGTGACAAGGGACATCGAACTAACTATGGCTACACCTTC. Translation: CASSDKGHRTNYGYTF.

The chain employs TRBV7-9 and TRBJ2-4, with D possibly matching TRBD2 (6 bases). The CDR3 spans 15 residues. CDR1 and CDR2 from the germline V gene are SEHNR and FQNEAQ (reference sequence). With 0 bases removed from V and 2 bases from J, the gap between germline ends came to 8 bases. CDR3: CASSLAGGTKNIQYF. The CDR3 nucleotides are TGTGCCAGCAGCTTAGCGGGGGGAACCAAAAACATTCAGTACTTC.

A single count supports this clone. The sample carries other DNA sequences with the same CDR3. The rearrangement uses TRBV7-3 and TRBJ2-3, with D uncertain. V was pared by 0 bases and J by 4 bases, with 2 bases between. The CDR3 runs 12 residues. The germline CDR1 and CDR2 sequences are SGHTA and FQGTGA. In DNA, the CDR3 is TGTGCCAGCAGCTTAACGGCAGATACGCAGTATTTT. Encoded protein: CASSLTADTQYF.

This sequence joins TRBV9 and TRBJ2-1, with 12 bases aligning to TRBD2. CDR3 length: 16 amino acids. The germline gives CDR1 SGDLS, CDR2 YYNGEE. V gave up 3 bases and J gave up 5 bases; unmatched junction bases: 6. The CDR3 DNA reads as TGTGCCAGCAGCGCGGGACTAGCGGGTATCCACAATGAGCAGTTCTTC. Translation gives CASSAGLAGIHNEQFF.

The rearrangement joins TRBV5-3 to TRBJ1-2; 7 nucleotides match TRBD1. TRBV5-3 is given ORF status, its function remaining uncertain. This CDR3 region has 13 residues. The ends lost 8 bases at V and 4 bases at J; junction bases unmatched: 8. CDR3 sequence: CASRPGTAYGYTF. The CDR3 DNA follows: TGTGCCAGCAGGCCCGGGACAGCCTATGGCTACACCTTC.

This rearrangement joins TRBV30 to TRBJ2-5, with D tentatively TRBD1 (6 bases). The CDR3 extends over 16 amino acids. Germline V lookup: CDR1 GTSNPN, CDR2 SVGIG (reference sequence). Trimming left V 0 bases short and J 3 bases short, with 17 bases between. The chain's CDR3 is CAWSVRGRGLEETQYF. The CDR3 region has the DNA TGTGCCTGGAGTGTAAGAGGCAGGGGATTGGAAGAGACCCAGTACTTC.

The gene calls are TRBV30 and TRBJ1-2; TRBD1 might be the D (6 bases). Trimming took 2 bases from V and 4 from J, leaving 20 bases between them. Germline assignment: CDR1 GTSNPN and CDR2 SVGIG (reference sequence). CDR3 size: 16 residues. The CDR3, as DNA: TGTGCCTGGAGTAGGGGAGGGGGTCCTGGGAGCTATGGCTACACCTTC. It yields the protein CAWSRGGGPGSYGYTF.

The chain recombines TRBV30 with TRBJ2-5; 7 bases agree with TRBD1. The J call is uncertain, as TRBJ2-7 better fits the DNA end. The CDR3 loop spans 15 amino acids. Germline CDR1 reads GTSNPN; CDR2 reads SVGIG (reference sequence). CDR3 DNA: TGTGCCTGGGGTTTTTTAAAGGGGGCGCGGTACGAGCAGTACTTC. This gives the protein CAWGFLKGARYEQYF.

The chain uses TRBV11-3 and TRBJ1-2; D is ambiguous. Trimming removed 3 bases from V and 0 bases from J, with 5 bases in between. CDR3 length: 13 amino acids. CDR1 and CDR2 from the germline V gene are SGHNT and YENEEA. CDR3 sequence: CASSFRPNYGYTF. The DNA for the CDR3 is TGTGCCAGCAGCTTTCGCCCTAACTATGGCTACACCTTC.

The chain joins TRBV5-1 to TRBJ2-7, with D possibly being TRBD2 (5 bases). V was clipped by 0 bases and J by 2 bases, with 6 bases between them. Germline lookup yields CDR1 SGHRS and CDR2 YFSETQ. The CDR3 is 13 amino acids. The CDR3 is CASSLGGPYEQYF. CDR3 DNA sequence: TGCGCCAGCAGCTTGGGAGGGCCCTACGAGCAGTACTTC.